Reported below is one T cell receptor beta chain. It lacks a known antigen. No base quality values were provided; no much bigger clone lies one nucleotide off. The data stem from a study of T cell changes during pregnancy in multiple sclerosis (dated by TCRdb to between 2018 and 2021). Study-level background: Changes in the T cell repertoire over the course of pregnancy were examined in this study in women with multiple sclerosis.

CDR1 SGHTA and CDR2 FQGNSA are derived from the germline V gene. Spanning cysteine to phenylalanine, the CDR3 consists of 14 amino acids. CDR3 DNA only is kept here, 42 bases in frame from base 1. Germline trimming: 3 bases from V, 7 bases from J; junction bases outside gene matches: 4. Preparation of the library involved the immunoSEQ multiplex PCR assay. Imported from immuneACCESS, the table was reduced by TCRdb to in-frame sequences with V and J called. These copies leave out some clones; in studies compared against another copy, an unresolved V gene accounts for under half, and the cause of the remainder is not known. The sample includes under 65,000 clones, with roughly nine tenths observed a single time. The ten biggest clones cover more than 2.5% of the sample.

The sample here was peripheral blood, taken in the first trimester of pregnancy. The TCR sequence derives from a female donor in good health, enrolled as a control in a pregnancy study. The chain is encoded by TRBV7-2 joined to TRBJ2-7, and 12 bases in between align with TRBD1. CDR3 region: CASSFGTGGWEQYF. At the DNA level, the sequence is TGTGCCAGCAGCTTCGGGACAGGGGGCTGGGAGCAGTACTTC.